This T cell receptor (beta chain) was identified during a study of OX40 agonist ivuxolimab in advanced cancers. Study-level background: Previous treatment with anti-PD-1, anti-PD-L1 or anti-CTLA-4 therapy was allowed; 40% had received some. Study-wide points: The antigens recognized by the expanded peripheral T cells, that is their antigen specificity, were not determined.

V lost 8 bases to trimming and J lost 8 bases; unmatched junction nucleotides: 14. The germline gives CDR1 MNHEY, CDR2 SVGAGI. CDR3 length: 14 residues. With regard to this clone: What it recognizes is unknown.

Clones were read by immunoSEQ multiplex PCR, and TCRdb kept only the in-frame ones, dropping some. Here the sample spans about 24,000 clones, 84% being singletons. The receptor was isolated from an adult with an advanced solid tumor such as melanoma, head and neck, liver or kidney cancer. Sequencing used CD4+ or CD8+ T cells sorted from blood, obtained in a trial of the OX40 agonist ivuxolimab. The rearrangement links TRBV6-5 to TRBJ1-1, with TRBD1 matching over 7 bases. The CDR3 protein is CASWYDLLQGEAFF. The CDR3 nucleotides are TGTGCCAGCTGGTATGACTTGCTACAGGGGGAAGCTTTCTTT.